This is a list of T cell receptor beta chains from one sample in a study of regulatory T cells in long-lasting Graves disease. TCRdb ran MiXCR on the multiplex PCR reads and lists one entry per CDR3 protein. The sample lists 440,000 or so distinct CDR3 sequences, about a sixth occurring once. The same data also contributed to another study, on T cells in Graves' hyperthyroidism and ophthalmopathy.

The sequences come from peripheral blood mononuclear cells (PBMCs), collected at new diagnosis, from a patient treated with antithyroid drugs. All receptors derive from a woman aged 30 to 39 with Graves disease. Each CDR3 is given with its conserved first and last residue. The order of the fields is V gene, CDR3 length, CDR3 protein.

V gene: TRBV4-3
CDR3 length: 13
CDR3 protein: CASSQDGGNDQFF

V gene: TRBV19
CDR3 length: 12
CDR3 protein: CASRDNRNEQYF

V gene: TRBV19
CDR3 length: 13
CDR3 protein: CASSRGRNYGYTF

V gene: TRBV20-1
CDR3 length: 13
CDR3 protein: CSARETSAGELFF

V gene: TRBV2
CDR3 length: 15
CDR3 protein: CASTPRDSDNSPLHF

V gene: TRBV3-1
CDR3 length: 15
CDR3 protein: CASSPLGGSKTIQYF

V gene: TRBV24-1
CDR3 length: 15
CDR3 protein: CATSDLDTGSHEQFF

V gene: TRBV6-1
CDR3 length: 17
CDR3 protein: CASRFWTAYVYPYEQYF

V gene: TRBV20-1
CDR3 length: 15
CDR3 protein: CSASRGPGGTDTQYF

V gene: TRBV20-1
CDR3 length: 14
CDR3 protein: CSAGRTDDTGELFF

V gene: TRBV6-2/TRBV6-3
CDR3 length: 19
CDR3 protein: CASSYSKEGGLAGADEQFF

V gene: TRBV12-3/TRBV12-4
CDR3 length: 15
CDR3 protein: CASSLNLALKETQYF

V gene: TRBV24-1
CDR3 length: 14
CDR3 protein: CATSQKTGSYEQYF

V gene: TRBV9
CDR3 length: 13
CDR3 protein: CASGTGIYNEQFF

V gene: TRBV28
CDR3 length: 12
CDR3 protein: CASRVGDTEAFF

V gene: TRBV4-1
CDR3 length: 16
CDR3 protein: CASSRGQGSIGYGYTF

V gene: TRBV7-6
CDR3 length: 17
CDR3 protein: CASSLMVGTLGVDTQYF

V gene: TRBV11-2
CDR3 length: 16
CDR3 protein: CASSSRFSGSADEQFF

V gene: TRBV6-9
CDR3 length: 16
CDR3 protein: CASSSPPWRTDYGYTF

V gene: TRBV7-9
CDR3 length: 12
CDR3 protein: CASPGQVYEQYF

V gene: TRBV20-1
CDR3 length: 15
CDR3 protein: CSARESLSSYNEQFF

V gene: TRBV6-4
CDR3 length: 15
CDR3 protein: CASSAGGWTNNEQFF

V gene: TRBV18
CDR3 length: 16
CDR3 protein: CASTASGRTFNQPQHF

V gene: TRBV5-1
CDR3 length: 16
CDR3 protein: CASRAGGSPAQETQYF

V gene: TRBV10-3
CDR3 length: 12
CDR3 protein: CAISTVGGEQYF

V gene: TRBV28
CDR3 length: 12
CDR3 protein: CVGQGARGKAFF

V gene: TRBV12-3/TRBV12-4
CDR3 length: 15
CDR3 protein: CASSPRTGLMETQYF

V gene: TRBV5-1
CDR3 length: 14
CDR3 protein: CASSLQGQGYEQYF

V gene: TRBV14
CDR3 length: 14
CDR3 protein: CASSQELAGVEQYF

V gene: TRBV19
CDR3 length: 13
CDR3 protein: CASLGQTTGELFF

V gene: TRBV7-9
CDR3 length: 15
CDR3 protein: CASSLFIGGNTEAFF

V gene: TRBV12-3/TRBV12-4
CDR3 length: 17
CDR3 protein: CASSSQLSSGLSYEQYF

V gene: TRBV28
CDR3 length: 13
CDR3 protein: CASSLGDPQPQHF

V gene: TRBV5-4
CDR3 length: 12
CDR3 protein: CASSLSGIEAFF

V gene: TRBV9
CDR3 length: 13
CDR3 protein: CASSPSEGTEAFF

V gene: TRBV29-1
CDR3 length: 12
CDR3 protein: CSVDGGYNEQFF

V gene: TRBV28
CDR3 length: 15
CDR3 protein: CASSPGLADSYEQYF

V gene: TRBV19
CDR3 length: 14
CDR3 protein: CATTRERSTDTQYF

V gene: TRBV18
CDR3 length: 14
CDR3 protein: CASSSNRGDTEAFF

V gene: TRBV28
CDR3 length: 12
CDR3 protein: CASSLRTDTQYF

V gene: TRBV20-1
CDR3 length: 14
CDR3 protein: CSASRTGSGTEAFF

V gene: TRBV11-2
CDR3 length: 15
CDR3 protein: CASSFPTSGTDTQYF

V gene: TRBV10-1
CDR3 length: 19
CDR3 protein: CASSEGTDIDVGSNQPQHF

V gene: TRBV19
CDR3 length: 14
CDR3 protein: CASDRRGAGGEQFF

V gene: TRBV6-1
CDR3 length: 16
CDR3 protein: CASSRGLAGSTDTQYF

V gene: TRBV12-3/TRBV12-4
CDR3 length: 15
CDR3 protein: CASSSNRETNQPQHF